The subject of this entry is one T cell receptor beta chain. The antigen is not known. Other DNA sequences in this sample translate to the same CDR3. Profiled with immunoSEQ multiplex PCR; TCRdb holds only in-frame clones, not every one. This table has approximately 450,000 clones, more than 80% appearing once. This specimen belongs to a study of Ad26.COV2.S vaccination and SARS-CoV-2 variants. Overall study findings and caveats: Total T cell responses may have been underestimated by the TCR breadth and depth analyses. Spike-specific TCR breadth ran higher among vaccine recipients than placebo recipients.

Regarding treatment: around 19 received Ad26.COV2.S at low or high dose, single or two shots; about 5 received placebo; per-sample allocation not given. Samples were taken on day 63 after the first vaccine or placebo injection. Immunization relied on an Ad26 vector, which expressed Wuhan-strain SARS-CoV-2 spike. CDR3 size: 15 residues. Germline-derived CDR1 and CDR2 are MNHEY and SVGAGI. The ends lost 4 bases at V and 5 bases at J; junction bases unmatched: 4. Material: peripheral blood, obtained in a trial of Ad26.COV2.S vaccine versus placebo. The clonotype was recovered from a person aged 18-60 years who received the Ad26.COV2.S COVID-19 vaccine or a placebo. This chain connects TRBV6-5 to TRBJ2-1; 11 positions agree with TRBD2. CDR3 nucleotides: TGTGCCAGCAGTTCTCTAGCGGGAGGACACAATGAGCAGTTCTTC. Its protein is CASSSLAGGHNEQFF.